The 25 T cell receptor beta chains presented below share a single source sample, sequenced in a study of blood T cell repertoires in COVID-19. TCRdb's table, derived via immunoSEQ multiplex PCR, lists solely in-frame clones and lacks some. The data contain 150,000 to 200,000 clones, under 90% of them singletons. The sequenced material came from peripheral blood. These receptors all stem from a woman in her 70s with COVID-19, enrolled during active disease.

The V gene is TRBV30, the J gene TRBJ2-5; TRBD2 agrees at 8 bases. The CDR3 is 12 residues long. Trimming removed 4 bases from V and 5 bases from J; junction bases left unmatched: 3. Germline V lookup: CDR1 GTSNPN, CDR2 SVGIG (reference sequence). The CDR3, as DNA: TGTGCCTGGACGGGGGGGAGGGAGACCCAGTACTTC. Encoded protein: CAWTGGRETQYF.

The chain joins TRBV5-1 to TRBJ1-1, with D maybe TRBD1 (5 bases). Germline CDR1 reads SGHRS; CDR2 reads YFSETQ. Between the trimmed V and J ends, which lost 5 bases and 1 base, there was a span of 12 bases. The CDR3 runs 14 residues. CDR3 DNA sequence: TGCGCCAGCAGACCGAAACAGGAGAACACTGAAGCTTTCTTT. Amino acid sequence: CASRPKQENTEAFF.

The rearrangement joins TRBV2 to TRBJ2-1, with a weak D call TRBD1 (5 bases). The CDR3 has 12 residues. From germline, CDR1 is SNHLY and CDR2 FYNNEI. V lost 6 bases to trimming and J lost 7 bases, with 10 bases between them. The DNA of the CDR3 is TGTGCCAGCAGCACCACAGGTAATGAGCAGTTCTTC. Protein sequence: CASSTTGNEQFF. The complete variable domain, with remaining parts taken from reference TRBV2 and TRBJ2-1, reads EPEVTQTPSHQVTQMGQEVILRCVPISNHLYFYWYRQILGQKVEFLVSFYNNEISEKSEIFDDQFSVERPDGSNFTLKIRSTKLEDSAMYFCASSTTGNEQFFGPGTRLTVL.

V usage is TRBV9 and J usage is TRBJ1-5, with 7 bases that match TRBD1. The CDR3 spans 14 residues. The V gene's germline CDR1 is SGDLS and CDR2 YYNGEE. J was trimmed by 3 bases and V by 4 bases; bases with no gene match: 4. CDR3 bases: TGTGCCAGCAGCCAGGGACAGTACAATCAGCCCCAGCATTTT. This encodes CASSQGQYNQPQHF. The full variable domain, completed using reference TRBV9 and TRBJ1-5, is DSGVTQTPKHLITATGQRVTLRCSPRSGDLSVYWYQQSLDQGLQFLIQYYNGEERAKGNILERFSAQQFPDLHSELNLSSLELGDSALYFCASSQGQYNQPQHFGDGTRLSIL.

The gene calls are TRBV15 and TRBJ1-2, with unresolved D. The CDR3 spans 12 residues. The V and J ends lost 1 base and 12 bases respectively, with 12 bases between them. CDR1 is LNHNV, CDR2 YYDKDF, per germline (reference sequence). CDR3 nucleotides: TGTGCCACCAGCAGAGTTGACACCTTCCACACCTTC. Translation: CATSRVDTFHTF.

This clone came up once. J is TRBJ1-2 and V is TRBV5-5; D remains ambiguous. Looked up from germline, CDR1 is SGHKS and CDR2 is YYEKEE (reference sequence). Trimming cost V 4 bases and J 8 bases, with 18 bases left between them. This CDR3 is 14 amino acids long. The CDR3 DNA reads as TGTGCCAGCAGCCCTTCGGCCCGGGAGGGCGGCTACACCTTC. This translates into CASSPSAREGGYTF.

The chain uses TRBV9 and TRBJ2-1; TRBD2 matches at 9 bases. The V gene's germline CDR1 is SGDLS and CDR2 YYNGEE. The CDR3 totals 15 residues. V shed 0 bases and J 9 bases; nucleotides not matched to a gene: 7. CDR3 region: CASSVVAGGPAEQFF. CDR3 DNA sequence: TGTGCCAGCAGCGTAGTGGCGGGAGGGCCGGCTGAGCAGTTCTTC.

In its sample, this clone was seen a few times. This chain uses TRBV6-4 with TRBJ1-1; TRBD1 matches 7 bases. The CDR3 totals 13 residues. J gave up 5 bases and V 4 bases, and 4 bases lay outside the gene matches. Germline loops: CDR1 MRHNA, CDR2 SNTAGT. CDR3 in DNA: TGTGCCAGCAGTGCTGGACAGGCTACTGAAGCTTTCTTT. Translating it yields CASSAGQATEAFF.

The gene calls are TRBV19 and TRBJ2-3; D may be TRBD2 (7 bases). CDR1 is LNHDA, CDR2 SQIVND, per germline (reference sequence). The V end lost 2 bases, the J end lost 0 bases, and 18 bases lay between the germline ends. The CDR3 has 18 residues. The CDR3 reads CASSITGASGPSTDTQYF. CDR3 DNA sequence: TGTGCCAGTAGTATAACGGGGGCTAGCGGACCCAGCACAGATACGCAGTATTTT.

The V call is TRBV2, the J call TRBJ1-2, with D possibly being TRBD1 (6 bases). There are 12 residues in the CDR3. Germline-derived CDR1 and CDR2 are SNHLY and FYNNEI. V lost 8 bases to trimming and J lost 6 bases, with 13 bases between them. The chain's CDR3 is CASDREGDGYTF. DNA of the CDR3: TGTGCCAGCGACCGGGAGGGGGATGGCTACACCTTC. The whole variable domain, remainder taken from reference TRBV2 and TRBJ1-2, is EPEVTQTPSHQVTQMGQEVILRCVPISNHLYFYWYRQILGQKVEFLVSFYNNEISEKSEIFDDQFSVERPDGSNFTLKIRSTKLEDSAMYFCASDREGDGYTFGSGTRLTVV.

CDR3 sequence reads: CASSFDPGQPPYEQYF. As DNA, the CDR3 is TGTGCCAGCAGTTTTGACCCGGGACAGCCTCCCTACGAGCAGTACTTC. The genes are TRBV28 and TRBJ2-7; 7 nucleotides agree with TRBD1. Per the germline V gene, CDR1 is MDHEN and CDR2 is SYDVKM. The CDR3 sequence is 16 residues long. V was pared by 3 bases and J by 2 bases, with 10 bases of the junction left unmatched. Full variable domain (outside the CDR3, taken from reference TRBV28 and TRBJ2-7): DVKVTQSSRYLVKRTGEKVFLECVQDMDHENMFWYRQDPGLGLRLIYFSYDVKMKEKGDIPEGYSVSREKKERFSLILESASTNQTSMYLCASSFDPGQPPYEQYFGPGTRLTVT.

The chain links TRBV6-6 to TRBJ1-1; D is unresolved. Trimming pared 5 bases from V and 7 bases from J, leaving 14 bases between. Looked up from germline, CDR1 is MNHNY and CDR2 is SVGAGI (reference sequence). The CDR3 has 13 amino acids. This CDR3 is CASSQKFSSEAFF. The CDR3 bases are TGTGCCAGCAGTCAAAAGTTTTCCAGTGAAGCTTTCTTT.

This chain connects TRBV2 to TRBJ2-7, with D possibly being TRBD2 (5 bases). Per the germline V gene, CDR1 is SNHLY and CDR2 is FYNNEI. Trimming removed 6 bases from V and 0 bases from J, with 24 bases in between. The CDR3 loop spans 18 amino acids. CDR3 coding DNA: TGTGCCAGCAGGGCTTATCTTACTAGGAGCGAGAGCTCCTACGAGCAGTACGTC. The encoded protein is CASRAYLTRSESSYEQYV.

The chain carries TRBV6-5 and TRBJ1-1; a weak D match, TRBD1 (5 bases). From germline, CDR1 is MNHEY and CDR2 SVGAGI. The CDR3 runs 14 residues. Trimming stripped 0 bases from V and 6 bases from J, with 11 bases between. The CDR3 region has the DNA TGTGCCAGCAGTTACTCGACTGGGGCGGCTGAAGCTTTCTTT. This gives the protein CASSYSTGAAEAFF.

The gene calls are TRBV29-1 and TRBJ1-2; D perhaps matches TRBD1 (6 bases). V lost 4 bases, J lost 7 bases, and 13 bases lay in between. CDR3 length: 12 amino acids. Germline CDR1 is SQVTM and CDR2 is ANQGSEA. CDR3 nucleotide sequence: TGCAGCGTTGCACAGGGAAAGTCTGGCTACACCTTC. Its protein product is CSVAQGKSGYTF.

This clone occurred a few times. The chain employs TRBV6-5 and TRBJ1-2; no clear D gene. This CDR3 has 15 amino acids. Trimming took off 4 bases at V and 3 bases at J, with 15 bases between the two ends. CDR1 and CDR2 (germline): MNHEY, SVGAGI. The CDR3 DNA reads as TGTGCCAGCAGTTCCCTGCACAGCCGTTACTATGGCTACACCTTC. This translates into CASSSLHSRYYGYTF.

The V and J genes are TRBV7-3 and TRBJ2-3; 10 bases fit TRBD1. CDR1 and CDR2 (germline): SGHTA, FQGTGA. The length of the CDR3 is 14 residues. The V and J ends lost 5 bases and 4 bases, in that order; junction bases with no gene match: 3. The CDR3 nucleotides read TGTGCCAGCAGCCGGACAGGGGGTGCAGATACGCAGTATTTT. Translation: CASSRTGGADTQYF.

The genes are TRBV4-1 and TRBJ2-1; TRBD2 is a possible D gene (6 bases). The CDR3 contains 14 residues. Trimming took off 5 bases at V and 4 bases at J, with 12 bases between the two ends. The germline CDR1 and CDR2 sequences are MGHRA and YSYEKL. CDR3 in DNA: TGCGCCAGCAGCTCCTACGGGGGTTACAATGAGCAGTTCTTC. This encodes CASSSYGGYNEQFF.

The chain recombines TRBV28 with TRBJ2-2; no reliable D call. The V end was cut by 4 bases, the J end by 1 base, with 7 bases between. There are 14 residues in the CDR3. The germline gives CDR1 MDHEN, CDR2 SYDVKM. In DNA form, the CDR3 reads TGTGCCAGCAGTTCCAGGTGGAACACCGGGGAGCTGTTTTTT. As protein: CASSSRWNTGELFF. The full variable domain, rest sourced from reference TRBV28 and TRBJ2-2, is DVKVTQSSRYLVKRTGEKVFLECVQDMDHENMFWYRQDPGLGLRLIYFSYDVKMKEKGDIPEGYSVSREKKERFSLILESASTNQTSMYLCASSSRWNTGELFFGEGSRLTVL.

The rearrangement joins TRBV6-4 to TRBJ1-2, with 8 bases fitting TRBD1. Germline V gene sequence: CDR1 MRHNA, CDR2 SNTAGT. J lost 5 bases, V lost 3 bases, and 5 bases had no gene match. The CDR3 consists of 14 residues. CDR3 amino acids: CASSEDRALYGYTF. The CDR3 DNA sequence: TGTGCCAGCAGTGAGGACAGGGCCCTTTATGGCTACACCTTC.

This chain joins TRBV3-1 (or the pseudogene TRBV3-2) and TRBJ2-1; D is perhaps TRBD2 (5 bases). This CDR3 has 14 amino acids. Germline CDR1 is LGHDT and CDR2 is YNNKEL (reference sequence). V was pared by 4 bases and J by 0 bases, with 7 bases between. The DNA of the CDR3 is TGTGCCAGCAGCCTACGGGACTCCTACAATGAGCAGTTCTTC. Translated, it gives CASSLRDSYNEQFF.

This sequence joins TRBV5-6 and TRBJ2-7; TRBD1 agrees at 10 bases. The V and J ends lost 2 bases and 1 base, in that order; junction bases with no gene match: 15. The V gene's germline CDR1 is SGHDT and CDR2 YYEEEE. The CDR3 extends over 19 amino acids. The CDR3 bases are TGTGCCAGCAGCTTTTTAGACGGAGGACAGGGGGGAAGGTCCTACGAGCAGTACGTC. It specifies CASSFLDGGQGGRSYEQYV.

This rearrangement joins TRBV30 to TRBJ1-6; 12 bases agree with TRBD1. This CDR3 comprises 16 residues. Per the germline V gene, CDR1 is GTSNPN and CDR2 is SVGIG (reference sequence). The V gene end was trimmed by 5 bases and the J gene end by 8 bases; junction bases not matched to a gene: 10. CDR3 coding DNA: TGTGCCTGGTCACCGGGACAGGGGGCAGCGCATTCACCCCTCCACTTT. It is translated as CAWSPGQGAAHSPLHF.

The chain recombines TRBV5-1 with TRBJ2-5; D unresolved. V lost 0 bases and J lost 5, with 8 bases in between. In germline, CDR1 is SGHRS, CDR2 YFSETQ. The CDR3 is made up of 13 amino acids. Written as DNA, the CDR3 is TGCGCCAGCAGCTTGGCGGAAGCGGAGACCCAGTACTTC. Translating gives CASSLAEAETQYF.

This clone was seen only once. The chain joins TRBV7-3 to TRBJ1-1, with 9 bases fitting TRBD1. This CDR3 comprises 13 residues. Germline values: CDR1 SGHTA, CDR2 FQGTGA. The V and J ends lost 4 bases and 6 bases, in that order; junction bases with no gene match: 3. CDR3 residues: CASSSQGAAEAFF. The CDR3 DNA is TGTGCCAGCAGCTCACAGGGGGCCGCTGAAGCTTTCTTT.